The 28 T cell receptor beta chains reported below all come from one sample, sequenced in a study of early T cells in non-severe SARS-CoV-2 infection. TCRdb re-derived calls from the 5' RACE reads in MiXCR, one entry per CDR3 protein. The sample has approximately 110,000 distinct CDR3 sequences; 15% are singletons. Sequenced input: whole blood. These receptors were obtained from an adult who was a healthcare worker with PCR-confirmed SARS-CoV-2 infection or an uninfected control (not recorded which).

The chain links TRBV2 to TRBJ2-3; D is unclear. Germline assignment: CDR1 SNHLY and CDR2 FYNNEI. The CDR3 extends over 14 amino acids. Trimming removed 8 bases at V and 1 base at J, with 13 bases between. CDR3 DNA: TGTGCCAGCGTATTAGCCCGGGGCACAGATACGCAGTATTTT. This gives the protein CASVLARGTDTQYF.

The chain carries TRBV29-1 and TRBJ2-2, with unresolved D. Germline CDR1 SQVTM, CDR2 ANQGSEA. V lost 5 bases and J 5 bases, leaving 9 bases between the germline ends. The CDR3 sequence is 12 residues long. CDR3: CSVSALTGELFF. The CDR3 DNA reads TGCAGCGTTTCGGCCTTGACCGGGGAGCTGTTTTTT.

CDR3 region: CASSQDRSAAYYGYTF. The CDR3, as DNA: TGTGCCAGCAGCCAAGATAGGTCGGCAGCTTACTATGGCTACACCTTC. The rearrangement joins TRBV14 to TRBJ1-2; no definite D call. This CDR3 contains 16 residues. Trimming shortened V by 0 bases and J by 3 bases, and 14 bases separated the two germline ends. Looked up from germline, CDR1 is SGHDN and CDR2 is FVKESK.

J is TRBJ1-6 and V is TRBV2; D is unclear. Trimming removed 3 bases from V and 8 bases from J, with 11 bases in between. CDR1 is SNHLY, CDR2 FYNNEI, per germline. This CDR3 is built from 14 residues. The CDR3 loop reads CASSDLPGDSPLHF. Written as DNA, the CDR3 is TGTGCCAGCAGTGATTTGCCAGGCGATTCACCCCTCCACTTT. The full variable domain, completed using reference TRBV2 and TRBJ1-6, is EPEVTQTPSHQVTQMGQEVILRCVPISNHLYFYWYRQILGQKVEFLVSFYNNEISEKSEIFDDQFSVERPDGSNFTLKIRSTKLEDSAMYFCASSDLPGDSPLHFGNGTRLTVT.

This clonotype was detected ten times or more. This chain uses TRBV12-3 or TRBV12-4 with TRBJ2-5; no definite D call. This CDR3 has 13 amino acids. V lost 2 bases to trimming and J lost 8 bases, with 12 bases between them. The DNA of the CDR3 is TGTGCCAGCAGTTTAAACAGCAAGGGAACCCAGTACTTC. Its translation is CASSLNSKGTQYF.

The J gene is TRBJ2-1, the V gene TRBV20-1; D remains unclear. Trimming pared 5 bases from V and 6 bases from J, leaving 20 bases between. Germline CDR1 reads DFQATT; CDR2 reads SNEGSKA (reference sequence). This CDR3 contains 15 residues. For the CDR3, the DNA is TGCAGTGCTCCCCGTGTTGGGGTAGGACGCAATGAGCAGTTCTTC. Protein sequence: CSAPRVGVGRNEQFF.

This clonotype was observed a few times. The chain is built from TRBV18 and TRBJ1-4; D uncertain. Trimming took off 3 bases at V and 5 bases at J, with 10 bases between the two ends. The germline CDR1 and CDR2 sequences are KGHSH and LQKENI. The CDR3 runs 14 residues. The CDR3 DNA is TGTGCCAGCTCACCCTTCGGAACAAATGAAAAACTGTTTTTT. It yields the protein CASSPFGTNEKLFF.

This clonotype was recorded many times. The gene calls are TRBV7-2 and TRBJ2-3, with a tentative D call TRBD2 (5 bases). Germline V gene data show CDR1 as SGHTA and CDR2 as FQGNSA. The CDR3 consists of 15 residues. V lost 6 bases and J lost 2, with 15 bases in between. The CDR3 DNA reads as TGTGCCAGCAGGCCTTCGGCTAGCTTCACAGATACGCAGTATTTT. It encodes CASRPSASFTDTQYF.

The chain links TRBV5-1 to TRBJ2-3; no definite D call. This CDR3 contains 13 residues. Germline CDR1 and CDR2: SGHRS and YFSETQ. The V end lost 3 bases, the J end lost 2 bases, and 7 bases lay between the germline ends. CDR3 sequence: CASSSIPTDTQYF. The CDR3 DNA reads as TGCGCCAGCAGCTCCATTCCCACAGATACGCAGTATTTT. Together with reference TRBV5-1 and TRBJ2-3, the CDR3 gives the full variable domain: KAGVTQTPRYLIKTRGQQVTLSCSPISGHRSVSWYQQTPGQGLQFLFEYFSETQRNKGNFPGRFSGRQFSNSRSEMNVSTLELGDSALYLCASSSIPTDTQYFGPGTRLTVL.

There are a few counts of this clonotype. J is TRBJ2-3 and V is TRBV11-2, with D uncertain. Germline lookup yields CDR1 SGHAT and CDR2 FQNNGV. The V gene lost 2 bases and the J gene lost 6 bases, with 12 bases spanning the gap. This CDR3 is 14 amino acids long. The CDR3 DNA is TGTGCCAGCAGCTTACAGGTGGTGACGGATACGCAGTATTTT. Residues: CASSLQVVTDTQYF.

The DNA of the CDR3 is TGCGCCAGCAGCTTGCGGTGGGGACAGGGGACTGGCTACACCTTC. Translating it yields CASSLRWGQGTGYTF. The V and J genes are TRBV5-1 and TRBJ1-2; 10 bases line up with TRBD1. J lost 7 bases, V lost 1 base, and 7 bases had no gene match. CDR3 length: 15 residues. CDR1 and CDR2 (germline): SGHRS, YFSETQ. The entire variable domain, with the rest obtained from reference TRBV5-1 and TRBJ1-2, is as follows: KAGVTQTPRYLIKTRGQQVTLSCSPISGHRSVSWYQQTPGQGLQFLFEYFSETQRNKGNFPGRFSGRQFSNSRSEMNVSTLELGDSALYLCASSLRWGQGTGYTFGSGTRLTVV.

The gene calls are TRBV6-5 and TRBJ2-3; D remains ambiguous. Per germline, CDR1 MNHEY and CDR2 SVGAGI. V was shortened by 2 bases and J by 4 bases, with 7 bases between the two germline ends. The CDR3 loop spans 13 amino acids. DNA for the CDR3: TGTGCCAGCAGTTACGGCGGCCCAGATACGCAGTATTTT. This sequence encodes CASSYGGPDTQYF.

The chain links TRBV9 to TRBJ1-1; D might be TRBD1 (5 bases). The germline gives CDR1 SGDLS, CDR2 YYNGEE. Trimming removed 4 bases from V and 12 bases from J, with 16 bases in between. CDR3 length: 12 amino acids. The chain's CDR3 is CASSPGGGMSFF. In nucleotides, the CDR3 is TGTGCCAGCAGCCCAGGCGGGGGGATGTCTTTCTTT.

This clonotype was detected only a few times. The CDR3 spells CAWSVGSSSYNEQFF. CDR3 coding DNA: TGTGCCTGGAGTGTGGGCAGTAGCTCCTACAATGAGCAGTTCTTC. The V call is TRBV30, the J call TRBJ2-1; D is uncertain. Germline CDR1 reads GTSNPN; CDR2 reads SVGIG (reference sequence). The CDR3 spans 15 residues. V was shortened by 0 bases and J by 0 bases, with 9 bases between the two germline ends.

This clonotype was picked up a small number of times. V and J are TRBV4-1 and TRBJ2-1, with a possible D match to TRBD1 (6 bases). V was trimmed by 4 bases and J by 8 bases, leaving 21 bases between them. CDR1 is MGHRA and CDR2 is YSYEKL in the germline V gene. This CDR3 has 16 residues. The CDR3 loop reads CASSLQGREIGHEQFF. The CDR3 DNA sequence: TGCGCCAGCAGCCTACAGGGTCGGGAAATCGGCCATGAGCAGTTCTTC.

The V call is TRBV4-1, the J call TRBJ2-7; D may be TRBD1 (6 bases). The CDR3 has 16 amino acids. Germline values: CDR1 MGHRA, CDR2 YSYEKL. V lost 3 bases and J 1 base, leaving 16 bases between the germline ends. CDR3 amino acids: CASSQDDRSRSYEQYF. For the CDR3, the DNA is TGCGCCAGCAGCCAGGACGACAGGAGTAGGTCCTACGAGCAGTACTTC.

This chain joins TRBV10-3 and TRBJ2-2, with no clear D. There are 15 residues in the CDR3. Per germline, CDR1 ENHRY and CDR2 SYGVKD. The V gene lost 2 bases and the J gene lost 5 bases, with 12 bases spanning the gap. CDR3 residues: CAISEPRARTGELFF. Written as DNA, the CDR3 is TGTGCCATCAGTGAGCCTCGGGCGAGGACCGGGGAGCTGTTTTTT.

This clonotype was counted only a few times. The chain combines TRBV20-1 with TRBJ1-5, with D perhaps matching TRBD1 (6 bases). V shed 2 bases and J shed 1 base, with 15 bases lying between them. This CDR3 has 16 residues. Per the germline V gene, CDR1 is DFQATT and CDR2 is SNEGSKA (reference sequence). CDR3 protein: CSARSRGGWSNQPQHF. CDR3 bases: TGCAGTGCTAGATCCAGGGGCGGATGGAGCAATCAGCCCCAGCATTTT.

This chain uses TRBV20-1 with TRBJ2-3; 8 positions match TRBD2. CDR1 DFQATT and CDR2 SNEGSKA come from the germline V gene (reference sequence). V shed 5 bases and J 2 bases; nucleotides not matched to a gene: 6. CDR3 size: 14 residues. The CDR3 loop is CSAVAGSSTDTQYF. CDR3 nucleotides: TGCAGTGCTGTAGCGGGGTCCTCCACAGATACGCAGTATTTT.

V is TRBV12-3 or TRBV12-4 and J is TRBJ2-7; D remains unclear. V lost 1 base to trimming and J lost 6 bases, with 7 bases between them. CDR3 length: 12 residues. CDR3 in DNA: TGTGCCAGCAGTTTAGTCCCGGGCGAGCAGTACTTC. Its translation: CASSLVPGEQYF.

The sample holds a few counts of this clonotype. The J gene is TRBJ2-6, the V gene TRBV9; D gene ambiguous. CDR1 is SGDLS and CDR2 is YYNGEE in the germline V gene. CDR3 length equals 15 residues. Deletions cut 4 bases from V and 4 bases from J, with 12 bases between. CDR3 DNA: TGTGCCAGCAGCTCCGCCATAGGGGGGGCCAACGTCCTGACTTTC. Its protein is CASSSAIGGANVLTF.

In regard to this clonotype: At one end, the junction sequence differs from germline, possibly due to a read error. The chain links TRBV6-1 to TRBJ2-1, with a weak D call TRBD2 (6 bases). Germline CDR1 reads MNHNS; CDR2 reads SASEGT. The CDR3 runs to 12 residues. The CDR3 nucleotides are TGTGCCACCACAAGACTAGTTCTCGCTCCGGTCTTC. This translates into CATTRLVLAPVF.

This clonotype was found a few times. The genes are TRBV20-1 and TRBJ1-1; TRBD1 matches 10 bases. Germline assignment: CDR1 DFQATT and CDR2 SNEGSKA (reference sequence). The CDR3 is made up of 14 amino acids. V lost 6 bases to trimming and J lost 0 bases; unmatched junction nucleotides: 4. The CDR3 sequence: CSARTGGMNTEAFF. In DNA form, the CDR3 reads TGCAGTGCAAGGACAGGGGGGATGAACACTGAAGCTTTCTTT.

V is TRBV19 and J is TRBJ2-2; 10 nucleotides match TRBD1. Germline V gene data show CDR1 as LNHDA and CDR2 as SQIVND (reference sequence). V dropped 9 bases and J dropped 7; count of bases not matched to a gene: 5. This CDR3 contains 13 residues. CDR3 region: CASRDRGGGELFF. CDR3 sequence (DNA): TGTGCCAGCCGGGACAGGGGTGGCGGGGAGCTGTTTTTT.

This clonotype turned up a few times. This chain uses TRBV10-3 with TRBJ2-5; D gene uncertain. Trimming took 11 bases from V and 0 from J, leaving 7 bases between them. Germline CDR1 ENHRY, CDR2 SYGVKD. This CDR3 comprises 11 residues. The DNA for the CDR3 is TGTGCCGCCCGGGACCAAGAGACCCAGTACTTC. It translates to CAARDQETQYF.

This clonotype was found many times. The rearrangement joins TRBV18 to TRBJ2-3; no firm D call. CDR1 is KGHSH, CDR2 LQKENI, per germline. The V and J ends lost 3 bases and 0 bases respectively, with 7 bases between them. The CDR3 consists of 14 residues. The CDR3 region has the DNA TGTGCCAGCTCACCCACGGGCAGCACAGATACGCAGTATTTT. Protein: CASSPTGSTDTQYF.

The CDR3 reads CASSQVRDRGYEQYF. The CDR3, as DNA: TGCGCCAGCAGCCAAGTCCGGGACAGGGGCTACGAGCAGTACTTC. The chain employs TRBV4-1 and TRBJ2-7, with TRBD1 matching over 10 bases. The ends lost 1 base at V and 3 bases at J; junction bases unmatched: 3. Germline CDR1 reads MGHRA; CDR2 reads YSYEKL. This CDR3 region has 15 residues.

This clonotype was seen a handful of times. The CDR3 loop reads CSAENSDREETQYF. CDR3 DNA: TGCAGTGCTGAAAACTCCGACAGGGAAGAGACCCAGTACTTC. The rearrangement joins TRBV20-1 to TRBJ2-5; the match to TRBD1 covers 7 bases. CDR1 and CDR2 (germline): DFQATT, SNEGSKA (reference sequence). The CDR3 loop spans 14 amino acids. V shed 5 bases and J 3 bases; nucleotides not matched to a gene: 9.